This TCR beta chain emerged from a study of OX40 agonist ivuxolimab in advanced cancers. Background on the study: Patients enrolled in dose escalation were diagnosed with hepatocellular carcinoma, melanoma, renal cell or head and neck cancer. Study results and caveats: The average count of expanded clones was higher among CD8+ T cells than among CD4+.

In germline, CDR1 is MGHRA, CDR2 YSYEKL. The V end lost 1 base, the J end lost 5 bases, and 8 bases lay between the germline ends. This CDR3 comprises 13 residues. TCRdb keeps only in-frame clones here, not all; method: immunoSEQ multiplex PCR. Of around 50,000 clones detected, more than 70% appear once; the ten largest clones hold about 2.7%. Points on this clone: Its matching antigen is unknown.

The starting material was CD4+ or CD8+ T cells sorted from blood, obtained in a trial of the OX40 agonist ivuxolimab. The chain uses TRBV4-1 and TRBJ2-5; no reliable D call. This TCR was sampled from an adult with an advanced solid tumor such as melanoma, head and neck, liver or kidney cancer. Here the CDR3 reads CASSQVVWETQYF. DNA of the CDR3: TGCGCCAGCAGCCAAGTCGTTTGGGAGACCCAGTACTTC.